The text below deals with one T cell receptor beta chain. This clone was seen just once. It has no known antigen specificity. Per-nucleotide qualities are absent, and no much larger clonotype sits a single base away. The V end gives up 5 bases and the J end 0 bases, leaving 6 bases in the junction not matched to a gene. Via the germline V gene (reference sequence), CDR1 is LNHDA and CDR2 SQIVND. Including the terminal cysteine and phenylalanine, the CDR3 comprises 15 residues. Only the CDR3 part of the read is kept: 45 bases, read in frame from the first base. Library construction relied on the immunoSEQ multiplex PCR assay. TCR beta CDR3 sequencing was performed on DNA from the cultured, isolated CD4+ T cells. From the authors' description of their analysis: The analysis removed non-productive TCR sequences, trimmed reads to the CDR3 region, and retained only CDR3s that were 7 or more amino acids long. Antigen-specific clonotypes were identified with the MANAFEST web app by comparing expansion in peptide wells against reference cultures. To count as positive, a clone had to show expansion at FDR<0.05 compared with the reference and with all other wells, an odds ratio above 5, and a frequency above 0.1% in two replicate wells. Cross-reactive clonotypes were defined as significantly expanded in SARS-CoV-2 spike wells and in at least one common cold coronavirus spike condition. Using the stringdist R package, CDR3 similarity was measured by Levenshtein distance, and unrooted trees were constructed with ape in R 3.6.1. The clones in this table, taken by TCRdb from immuneACCESS, are in-frame only. Not every clone is retained; where verified, under half of the shortfall comes from an unresolved V gene, and the cause of the rest is unknown. V and J calls and clone size are copied from that table; D and trimming were computed from the DNA. The sample profile shows about 40,000 clones; about three fifths of them were found once. The biggest ten clones account for 15% of the sample.

The sample comes from a study of vaccination effects on CD4 cells after COVID-19 (dated by TCRdb to the early 2020s). Regarding the study in general: Participants received two doses of either the BNT162b2 or the mRNA-1273 mRNA SARS-CoV-2 vaccine. SARS-CoV-2 spike-specific CD4+ TCR repertoires were compared before and after mRNA vaccination in COVID-19 convalescent patients and in infection-naive vaccine recipients. The full study included 10 to 11 COVID-19 convalescent patients and several SARS-CoV-2-naive healthy vaccine recipients. Cultures from other donors in the study were sequenced using the Oncomine TCR Beta short-read assay on an Illumina iSeq 100. Overall study outcomes, separate from this receptor: The study was limited by a small number of convalescent patients, and early post-infection timepoints were lacking. In healthy vaccine recipients, vaccine-induced clones were almost all SARS-CoV-2 mono-reactive, with only 1 of 255 being cross-reactive with common cold coronaviruses. Both infection-induced and vaccine-induced clones contracted markedly at late post-vaccination timepoints, which is consistent with waning T cell responses.

In the ViraFEST assay, PBMC were stimulated with viral peptide pools, and TCR sequencing was then used to find antigen-specific CD4+ T cell clonotypes based on their expansion. After around 11 days of culture, CD4+ T cells were isolated with the EasySep CD4+ T cell isolation kit. None of the healthy vaccine recipients had a prior SARS-CoV-2 infection, which was confirmed by nucleocapsid antibody tests that came back negative both before and after vaccination. About 2 million PBMC per well were cultured in IMDM with around 5.3% human AB serum, 8.5 to 10 IU/ml IL-2 and gentamicin, plus 10 ug/ml peptides. On days 3 and 7, half of the culture medium was replaced with fresh IL-2-containing medium. Unless otherwise noted, each peptide stimulation condition was cultured in triplicate wells. PBMC were separated from whole blood using Ficoll-Paque Plus gradient centrifugation and were then either cryopreserved at -140C or used fresh. The spike proteins of SARS-CoV-2 and of the common cold coronaviruses HCoV-NL63, HCoV-OC43 and HCoV-229E were spanned by overlapping peptide pools. Genomic DNA was extracted from cultured CD4+ T cells with the QIAamp micro DNA kit.

Sequences were derived from CD4+ T cells from PBMCs cultured with HCoV-OC43 spike peptides, sampled before COVID-19 vaccination. According to the study, the label for this sample's cell subset or site signals: HCoV-OC43 spike overlapping peptide pool stimulation. The origin of this receptor is a human donor who received a COVID-19 vaccine. Here the chain combines TRBV19 and TRBJ1-1; the junction holds 7 bases that match TRBD1. The bases are TGTGCCAGTAGTGGACACAGGGGCGTGAACACTGAAGCTTTCTTT. This sequence encodes CASSGHRGVNTEAFF.